The rows below give T cell receptor beta chains drawn from one sample of a study of T cells in Graves' hyperthyroidism and ophthalmopathy. TCRdb used MiXCR to reprocess the multiplex PCR reads, holding one entry per CDR3 protein. The sample shows over 500,000 distinct CDR3 sequences, roughly 15% of them seen only once. Sequencing was done on a sample of blood. The receptors stem from a woman aged 18-29 years with Graves' ophthalmopathy. Each CDR3 is given with its conserved first and last residue. The order of the fields is D gene, V gene, J gene, clone size, CDR3 protein, CDR3 DNA. The D gene is left open where the match is weak. Rows may omit the clone size; those that give it use once, few, many or a size class.

d_call: TRBD2; v_call: TRBV6-2/TRBV6-3; j_call: TRBJ2-7; clone_size: many; cdr3_aa: CASLMSGLAGPYEQYF; cdr3_nt: TGTGCCAGCCTCATGTCGGGACTAGCGGGACCCTACGAGCAGTACTTC
d_call: NA; v_call: TRBV30; j_call: TRBJ2-1; clone_size: few; cdr3_aa: CAWDGRKYNEQFF; cdr3_nt: TGTGCCTGGGACGGACGTAAGTACAATGAGCAGTTCTTC
d_call: NA; v_call: TRBV7-8; j_call: TRBJ1-1; clone_size: many; cdr3_aa: CASSLAQTYTEAFF; cdr3_nt: TGTGCCAGCAGCTTAGCCCAGACTTACACTGAAGCTTTCTTT
d_call: NA; v_call: TRBV2; j_call: TRBJ1-5; clone_size: many; cdr3_aa: CASILDRLSNQPQHF; cdr3_nt: TGTGCCAGCATTCTTGACAGGCTTAGCAATCAGCCCCAGCATTTT
d_call: NA; v_call: TRBV28; j_call: TRBJ2-7; clone_size: NA; cdr3_aa: CASSPRAVSYEQYF; cdr3_nt: TGTGCCAGCAGTCCTCGGGCGGTCTCCTACGAGCAGTACTTC
d_call: TRBD1; v_call: TRBV7-9; j_call: TRBJ1-1; clone_size: NA; cdr3_aa: CASSLGTGTPEAFF; cdr3_nt: TGTGCCAGCAGCTTAGGGACAGGGACCCCTGAAGCTTTCTTT
d_call: NA; v_call: TRBV20-1; j_call: TRBJ2-5; clone_size: NA; cdr3_aa: CSARIGGKETQYF; cdr3_nt: TGCAGTGCGAGGATTGGGGGAAAAGAGACCCAGTACTTC
d_call: TRBD1; v_call: TRBV6-1; j_call: TRBJ1-4; clone_size: NA; cdr3_aa: CASADRDEKLFF; cdr3_nt: TGTGCCAGCGCTGACAGGGATGAAAAACTGTTTTTT
d_call: NA; v_call: TRBV6-2/TRBV6-3; j_call: TRBJ2-3; clone_size: many; cdr3_aa: CASSYLSGEPDTQYF; cdr3_nt: TGTGCCAGCAGTTATCTTTCGGGGGAGCCAGATACGCAGTATTTT
d_call: NA; v_call: TRBV20-1; j_call: TRBJ1-2; clone_size: many; cdr3_aa: CSAEPTANYGYTF; cdr3_nt: TGCAGTGCCGAGCCGACGGCTAACTATGGCTACACCTTC
d_call: TRBD1; v_call: TRBV18; j_call: TRBJ2-1; clone_size: NA; cdr3_aa: CASSGQGGLNEQFF; cdr3_nt: TGTGCCAGCTCTGGACAGGGGGGGCTCAATGAGCAGTTCTTC
d_call: NA; v_call: TRBV5-6; j_call: TRBJ1-1; clone_size: few; cdr3_aa: CASSLFEQTLNTEAFF; cdr3_nt: TGTGCCAGCAGCTTGTTCGAGCAGACCTTGAACACTGAAGCTTTCTTT
d_call: NA; v_call: TRBV6-1; j_call: TRBJ2-4; clone_size: NA; cdr3_aa: CASSEGGSQVLQYF; cdr3_nt: TGTGCCAGCAGTGAAGGGGGCAGCCAGGTCCTTCAGTACTTC
d_call: NA; v_call: TRBV5-1; j_call: TRBJ2-2; clone_size: NA; cdr3_aa: CASSLKAGNTGELFF; cdr3_nt: TGCGCCAGCAGCTTAAAGGCGGGAAACACCGGGGAGCTGTTTTTT
d_call: NA; v_call: TRBV29-1; j_call: TRBJ2-2; clone_size: many; cdr3_aa: CSVEEVDANTGELFF; cdr3_nt: TGCAGCGTTGAAGAAGTGGACGCGAACACCGGGGAGCTGTTTTTT
d_call: NA; v_call: TRBV2; j_call: TRBJ1-1; clone_size: many; cdr3_aa: CASSEWFVEAFF; cdr3_nt: TGTGCCAGCAGTGAGTGGTTTGTTGAAGCTTTCTTT
d_call: NA; v_call: TRBV30; j_call: TRBJ2-1; clone_size: many; cdr3_aa: CAWSVDPGDEQFF; cdr3_nt: TGTGCCTGGAGTGTAGATCCCGGGGATGAGCAGTTCTTC
d_call: TRBD2; v_call: TRBV6-2/TRBV6-3; j_call: TRBJ2-1; clone_size: NA; cdr3_aa: CASNLGRLAGSNEQFF; cdr3_nt: TGTGCCAGCAATTTGGGGCGACTAGCGGGGAGCAATGAGCAGTTCTTC
d_call: NA; v_call: TRBV2; j_call: TRBJ2-7; clone_size: many; cdr3_aa: CASKQAMEQYF; cdr3_nt: TGTGCCAGCAAGCAGGCCATGGAGCAGTACTTC
d_call: TRBD2; v_call: TRBV28; j_call: TRBJ2-1; clone_size: many; cdr3_aa: CASSSPYSGRIGNNEQFF; cdr3_nt: TGTGCCAGCAGTTCCCCCTATAGCGGGAGAATAGGAAACAATGAGCAGTTCTTC
d_call: NA; v_call: TRBV5-5; j_call: TRBJ2-5; clone_size: many; cdr3_aa: CASSLYMWETQYF; cdr3_nt: TGTGCCAGCAGCTTGTACATGTGGGAGACCCAGTACTTC
d_call: NA; v_call: TRBV5-8; j_call: TRBJ2-3; clone_size: few; cdr3_aa: CASSLAGLGTQYF; cdr3_nt: TGTGCCAGCAGCTTGGCCGGACTCGGTACGCAGTATTTT
d_call: TRBD1; v_call: TRBV7-2; j_call: TRBJ2-7; clone_size: NA; cdr3_aa: CASSRSGTGAAEQYF; cdr3_nt: TGTGCCAGCAGCCGATCCGGGACAGGCGCGGCTGAGCAGTACTTC
d_call: NA; v_call: TRBV6-2/TRBV6-3; j_call: TRBJ1-5; clone_size: few; cdr3_aa: CASSYFARARAQPQHF; cdr3_nt: TGTGCCAGCAGTTACTTCGCTCGGGCCAGGGCTCAGCCCCAGCATTTT
d_call: TRBD1; v_call: TRBV6-1; j_call: TRBJ1-2; clone_size: few; cdr3_aa: CASSVLDREAGYTF; cdr3_nt: TGTGCCAGCAGTGTCCTGGACAGGGAGGCTGGCTACACCTTC
d_call: TRBD1; v_call: TRBV12-3/TRBV12-4; j_call: TRBJ1-1; clone_size: many; cdr3_aa: CASRRQGLNTEAFF; cdr3_nt: TGTGCCAGCAGACGACAGGGCCTGAACACTGAAGCTTTCTTT
d_call: NA; v_call: TRBV7-3; j_call: TRBJ2-7; clone_size: many; cdr3_aa: CASSLGEAREQYF; cdr3_nt: TGTGCCAGCAGCTTGGGGGAAGCGCGCGAGCAGTACTTC
d_call: NA; v_call: TRBV7-3; j_call: TRBJ2-3; clone_size: many; cdr3_aa: CASSLTGASTDTQYF; cdr3_nt: TGCGCCAGCAGCTTGACGGGAGCTAGCACAGATACGCAGTATTTT
d_call: NA; v_call: TRBV7-3; j_call: TRBJ1-1; clone_size: many; cdr3_aa: CASSLMNRMNTEAFF; cdr3_nt: TGTGCCAGCAGCTTAATGAACAGAATGAACACTGAAGCTTTCTTT
d_call: TRBD1; v_call: TRBV19; j_call: TRBJ1-3; clone_size: few; cdr3_aa: CASKPGGEGNTIYF; cdr3_nt: TGTGCCAGTAAGCCAGGGGGCGAAGGAAACACCATATATTTT
d_call: NA; v_call: TRBV27; j_call: TRBJ2-2; clone_size: few; cdr3_aa: CASSSQTAPGELFF; cdr3_nt: TGTGCCAGCAGTTCCCAGACAGCCCCCGGGGAGCTGTTTTTT
d_call: NA; v_call: TRBV27; j_call: TRBJ2-7; clone_size: many; cdr3_aa: CASSDLQGEAYEQYF; cdr3_nt: TGTGCCAGCAGTGACCTACAGGGTGAGGCCTACGAGCAGTACTTC
d_call: NA; v_call: TRBV11-2; j_call: TRBJ1-5; clone_size: many; cdr3_aa: CASSGSEVNQPQHF; cdr3_nt: TGTGCCAGCAGCGGGTCGGAGGTTAATCAGCCCCAGCATTTT
d_call: TRBD1; v_call: TRBV20-1; j_call: TRBJ2-1; clone_size: few; cdr3_aa: CSARPYGTGIINEQFF; cdr3_nt: TGCAGTGCTAGACCTTACGGGACAGGGATAATAAATGAGCAGTTCTTC
d_call: NA; v_call: TRBV10-3; j_call: TRBJ2-1; clone_size: many; cdr3_aa: CAIAGSGMTYNEQFF; cdr3_nt: TGTGCCATCGCCGGATCGGGGATGACCTACAATGAGCAGTTCTTC
d_call: TRBD1; v_call: TRBV28; j_call: TRBJ1-1; clone_size: few; cdr3_aa: CASSLGGTGGMNTEAFF; cdr3_nt: TGTGCCAGCAGTTTAGGAGGGACAGGGGGCATGAACACTGAAGCTTTCTTT
d_call: NA; v_call: TRBV3-1; j_call: TRBJ1-6; clone_size: many; cdr3_aa: CASSQDRLNSPLHF; cdr3_nt: TGTGCCAGCAGCCAAGACCGGTTAAATTCACCCCTCCACTTT
d_call: NA; v_call: TRBV24-1; j_call: TRBJ2-5; clone_size: many; cdr3_aa: CATSPRTGEGGSTRETQYF; cdr3_nt: TGTGCCACCAGCCCCCGCACGGGAGAAGGAGGGTCCACGAGGGAGACCCAGTACTTC
d_call: TRBD1; v_call: TRBV6-2/TRBV6-3; j_call: TRBJ2-5; clone_size: many; cdr3_aa: CASSSDRVETQYF; cdr3_nt: TGTGCCAGCAGTTCCGACAGGGTTGAGACCCAGTACTTC
d_call: NA; v_call: TRBV25-1; j_call: TRBJ1-5; clone_size: NA; cdr3_aa: CASSESGRANQPQHF; cdr3_nt: TGTGCCAGCAGTGAATCGGGCCGAGCGAATCAGCCCCAGCATTTT
d_call: TRBD1; v_call: TRBV12-3/TRBV12-4; j_call: TRBJ1-1; clone_size: many; cdr3_aa: CASTETGLVTEAFF; cdr3_nt: TGTGCCAGCACCGAGACAGGGCTTGTCACTGAAGCTTTCTTT
d_call: NA; v_call: TRBV5-4; j_call: TRBJ1-2; clone_size: NA; cdr3_aa: CASSSQGINYGYTF; cdr3_nt: TGTGCCAGCAGCTCTCAGGGAATCAACTATGGCTACACCTTC
d_call: NA; v_call: TRBV5-1; j_call: TRBJ2-7; clone_size: NA; cdr3_aa: CASSLASPRGGGHYEQYF; cdr3_nt: TGCGCCAGCAGCTTGGCGTCTCCGAGGGGGGGGGGTCACTACGAGCAGTACTTC
d_call: TRBD2; v_call: TRBV4-3; j_call: TRBJ2-1; clone_size: NA; cdr3_aa: CASSHPGLGHYNEQFF; cdr3_nt: TGCGCCAGCAGCCACCCGGGACTAGGCCACTACAATGAGCAGTTCTTC
d_call: NA; v_call: TRBV7-2; j_call: TRBJ1-2; clone_size: many; cdr3_aa: CASSLAPGTIYGYTF; cdr3_nt: TGTGCCAGCAGCTTAGCGCCAGGCACTATCTATGGCTACACCTTC
d_call: TRBD1; v_call: TRBV7-2; j_call: TRBJ1-2; clone_size: few; cdr3_aa: CASSSHPQGNYGYTF; cdr3_nt: TGTGCCAGCAGCTCGCACCCACAGGGGAACTATGGCTACACCTTC
d_call: TRBD2; v_call: TRBV19; j_call: TRBJ2-1; clone_size: few; cdr3_aa: CASQATRLAGLESSYNEQFF; cdr3_nt: TGTGCCAGTCAAGCGACCCGACTAGCGGGGTTAGAAAGCTCCTACAATGAGCAGTTCTTC
d_call: TRBD2; v_call: TRBV2; j_call: TRBJ2-1; clone_size: few; cdr3_aa: CASSEGGGSSYNEQFF; cdr3_nt: TGTGCCAGCAGTGAGGGCGGGGGTAGCTCCTACAATGAGCAGTTCTTC
d_call: NA; v_call: TRBV7-9; j_call: TRBJ2-7; clone_size: many; cdr3_aa: CASSLMGQGQGHEQYF; cdr3_nt: TGTGCCAGCAGCTTAATGGGACAAGGCCAAGGGCACGAGCAGTACTTC
d_call: NA; v_call: TRBV27; j_call: TRBJ2-7; clone_size: NA; cdr3_aa: CASSSQGLVSVEQYF; cdr3_nt: TGTGCCAGCAGCTCCCAGGGGCTAGTGTCGGTCGAGCAGTACTTC
d_call: TRBD1; v_call: TRBV20-1; j_call: TRBJ1-1; clone_size: many; cdr3_aa: CSASGTVTMNTEAFF; cdr3_nt: TGCAGTGCTAGCGGGACAGTGACCATGAACACTGAAGCTTTCTTT
d_call: NA; v_call: TRBV9; j_call: TRBJ2-3; clone_size: NA; cdr3_aa: CASSVEGVTDTQYF; cdr3_nt: TGTGCCAGCAGCGTAGAGGGGGTCACAGATACGCAGTATTTT
d_call: NA; v_call: TRBV4-1; j_call: TRBJ1-4; clone_size: few; cdr3_aa: CASSQEGEKLFF; cdr3_nt: TGCGCCAGCAGCCAAGAGGGAGAAAAACTGTTTTTT